This TCR beta chain was captured in a study of blood T cells in healthy people across ages. With a J-beta primer mix and a sample-barcoded 5' primer, a second PCR ran roughly 6 to 12 cycles. One entry per CDR3 protein, called by TCRdb with MiXCR from the 5' RACE reads. The sample gives hundreds of thousands of distinct CDR3 sequences, under 45% of which show up once; roughly a fifth is in the top ten. CDR3 length: 14 amino acids. Germline values: CDR1 SEHNR, CDR2 FQNEAQ (reference sequence). J lost 5 bases, V lost 5 bases, and 8 bases had no gene match. This clonotype was recorded a few times. V gene TRBV7-9 combines with J gene TRBJ1-2; 7 bases match TRBD1. The material sequenced was blood. This TCR was recovered from a man between 60 and 70 years old in good health. The CDR3 loop reads CASSAAGTVYGYTF. CDR3 nucleotide sequence: TGTGCCAGCAGCGCGGCCGGGACAGTATATGGCTACACCTTC.